What follows describes a single T cell receptor beta chain. This CDR3 has 15 amino acids. Trimming removed 6 bases from V and 3 bases from J; junction bases left unmatched: 8. Germline CDR1 MNHEY, CDR2 SMNVEV (reference sequence). The sample is drawn from a study of T cells in localized non-small cell lung cancer. Profiling relied on immunoSEQ multiplex PCR, and the TCRdb table lists in-frame clones only, not all of them. The sample includes 40,000 or so clones, 86% seen only once; the top ten take around 6.4%. The receptor was derived from a man aged 40 to 69 with stage I lung adenocarcinoma. V is TRBV27 and J is TRBJ2-1; the match to TRBD2 covers 7 bases. The sample in question was peripheral blood, obtained before any cancer treatment. CDR3: CASRLLAVGYNEQFF. The CDR3 DNA sequence: TGTGCCAGCAGACTCCTAGCGGTTGGCTACAATGAGCAGTTCTTC.